These 23 T cell receptor beta chains were sequenced from one sample in a study of shared clonotypes between healthy human individuals (dated by TCRdb to about 2020). For the CD8 naive samples, CD45RO-negative cells were positively selected for CCR7, yielding a CD45RA+CCR7+ population from which TemRA cells were excluded. Library method: the immunoSEQ multiplex PCR assay. Drawn from immuneACCESS, this table holds only the in-frame rearrangements with V and J called that TCRdb kept. Clones are partly lost; checked studies trace under half to an unresolved V gene and leave the rest unexplained. Counted in this sample were millions of clones; about 95% of them appeared once. Together, the top ten hold around 1.1% of the sample. The sequenced sample was naive CD8+ T cells sorted from blood. The sample's cell subset or site label, in plain terms: CD45RA+CCR7+. These receptors came from a young man in good health.

Concerning this clone itself: This same CDR3 is encoded by further DNA sequences in the sample. This sequence joins TRBV7-9 and TRBJ2-7; maybe TRBD2 (6 bases). Germline V gene lookup returns CDR1 SEHNR and CDR2 FQNEAQ (reference sequence). V dropped 1 base and J dropped 1 base, with 8 bases sitting between them. CDR3 length equals 14 residues. CDR3 region: CASSLGGESYEQYF. The CDR3 DNA reads as TGTGCCAGCAGCTTAGGGGGGGAATCCTACGAGCAGTACTTC. Combining the CDR3 with reference TRBV7-9 and TRBJ2-7 gives the whole variable domain DTGVSQNPRHKITKRGQNVTFRCDPISEHNRLYWYRQTLGQGPEFLTYFQNEAQLEKSRLLSDRFSAERPKGSFSTLEIQRTEQGDSAMYLCASSLGGESYEQYFGPGTRLTVT.

This chain joins TRBV7-9 and TRBJ2-5; D remains ambiguous. CDR3 size: 17 residues. The V gene's germline CDR1 is SEHNR and CDR2 FQNEAQ (reference sequence). V was shortened by 2 bases and J by 0 bases, with 16 bases between the two germline ends. CDR3 in amino acids: CASSLIVGLLNQETQYF. DNA for the CDR3: TGTGCCAGCAGCTTAATAGTTGGGCTCCTCAACCAAGAGACCCAGTACTTC.

The chain employs TRBV7-9 and TRBJ1-4, with D possibly matching TRBD1 (6 bases). This CDR3 region has 17 residues. Germline V gives CDR1 SEHNR, CDR2 FQNEAQ (reference sequence). Trimming stripped 5 bases from V and 0 bases from J, with 16 bases between. CDR3 protein: CASSPWGPSATNEKLFF. The CDR3 nucleotides read TGTGCCAGCAGCCCCTGGGGGCCGTCAGCAACTAATGAAAAACTGTTTTTT.

This chain uses TRBV27 with TRBJ1-5; D may be TRBD1 (5 bases). V lost 8 bases, J lost 0 bases, and 11 bases lay in between. The length of the CDR3 is 14 residues. Per the germline V gene, CDR1 is MNHEY and CDR2 is SMNVEV (reference sequence). The CDR3 region is CASGRDFSNQPQHF. In nucleotides, the CDR3 is TGTGCCAGCGGCAGGGACTTTAGCAATCAGCCCCAGCATTTT.

This sequence joins TRBV29-1 and TRBJ1-2; possible D gene TRBD1, 6 bases. Germline-derived CDR1 and CDR2 are SQVTM and ANQGSEA. Between the trimmed V and J ends, which lost 7 bases and 3 bases, there was a span of 27 bases. This CDR3 is built from 17 residues. Here the CDR3 DNA reads TGCAGCGCCCTGGCCGCCCGTGTAGGGGGGGTAGACTATGGCTACACCTTC. This sequence encodes CSALAARVGGVDYGYTF.

The chain combines TRBV6-6 with TRBJ2-7; D is ambiguous. V shed 0 bases and J shed 5 bases, with 8 bases lying between them. The CDR3 covers 13 residues. Germline V lookup: CDR1 MNHNY, CDR2 SVGAGI (reference sequence). The CDR3 reads CASSYSYQHEQYF. CDR3 sequence (DNA): TGTGCCAGCAGTTACTCGTATCAGCACGAGCAGTACTTC.

The J gene is TRBJ2-7, the V gene TRBV13; possible D gene TRBD2, 5 bases. Germline V gene sequence: CDR1 PRHDT, CDR2 FYEKMQ (reference sequence). V gave up 3 bases and J gave up 0 bases, with 9 bases separating them. The CDR3 runs 14 residues. In DNA form, the CDR3 reads TGTGCCAGCAGCTTTGGACTGAGCTCCTACGAGCAGTACTTC. Its translation: CASSFGLSSYEQYF.

The rearrangement uses TRBV2 and TRBJ2-2; D is uncertain. Trimming took 4 bases from V and 0 from J, leaving 9 bases between them. The CDR3 consists of 15 residues. Germline values: CDR1 SNHLY, CDR2 FYNNEI. The CDR3 loop reads CASSVDLANTGELFF. CDR3 in DNA: TGTGCCAGCAGTGTGGACCTGGCGAACACCGGGGAGCTGTTTTTT.

The rearrangement links TRBV9 to TRBJ2-3; D is possibly TRBD1 (6 bases). This CDR3 contains 13 residues. Germline-derived CDR1 and CDR2 are SGDLS and YYNGEE. Trimming took off 0 bases at V and 8 bases at J, with 10 bases between the two ends. The CDR3, as DNA: TGTGCCAGCAGCGTAGATGGGGGCGCTACGCAGTATTTT. Amino acids: CASSVDGGATQYF.

This chain joins TRBV7-6 and TRBJ2-2, with D perhaps being TRBD1 or TRBD2 (6 bases each). The CDR3 contains 17 residues. Trimming shortened V by 5 bases and J by 4 bases, and 20 bases separated the two germline ends. The germline CDR1 and CDR2 sequences are SGHVS and FNYEAQ. CDR3 region: CASSGRRQGPGTGELFF. In DNA form, the CDR3 reads TGTGCCAGCAGCGGGAGGAGGCAGGGGCCGGGCACCGGGGAGCTGTTTTTT.

The rearrangement joins TRBV9 to TRBJ2-7; 8 positions agree with TRBD1. CDR1 is SGDLS and CDR2 is YYNGEE in the germline V gene. The J segment lost 6 bases and the V segment lost 0 bases, leaving 2 bases of the junction unmatched. The CDR3 spans 13 residues. The CDR3 coding sequence is TGTGCCAGCAGCGTAGGGACAGGGCCCGAGCAGTACTTC. It codes for CASSVGTGPEQYF.

The V and J genes are TRBV9 and TRBJ1-2; tentative D call: TRBD1 (6 bases). Trimming left V 0 bases short and J 4 bases short, with 10 bases between. From germline, CDR1 is SGDLS and CDR2 YYNGEE. The length of the CDR3 is 14 residues. This chain's CDR3 is CASSVAQGSYGYTF. DNA of the CDR3: TGTGCCAGCAGCGTAGCACAGGGAAGCTATGGCTACACCTTC.

This clone was seen only a few times. This chain uses TRBV27 with TRBJ2-5; TRBD2 aligns across 12 bases. Germline V CDR1 and CDR2: MNHEY, SMNVEV (reference sequence). V lost 6 bases and J lost 0; bases outside the gene matches: 11. The CDR3 consists of 18 residues. CDR3 amino acids: CASSLRPSGRANQETQYF. For the CDR3, the DNA is TGTGCCAGCAGCCTAAGGCCTAGCGGGAGGGCGAACCAAGAGACCCAGTACTTC.

The chain uses TRBV9 and TRBJ1-1; no reliable D call. The CDR3 totals 16 residues. CDR1 and CDR2 (germline): SGDLS, YYNGEE. The ends were cut back, 4 bases at V and 3 bases at J, with 19 bases in the middle. Written as DNA, the CDR3 is TGTGCCAGCAGCCGAATTGATGCCTCGGAGGACACTGAAGCTTTCTTT. Its protein is CASSRIDASEDTEAFF.

The CDR3 region has the DNA TGTGCCACCAGCAGAGTTCTGGCGGGAGGGGGCGATGAGCAGTTCTTC. As protein: CATSRVLAGGGDEQFF. The chain combines TRBV15 with TRBJ2-1; TRBD2 agrees at 9 bases. The CDR3 has 16 amino acids. Germline CDR1 LNHNV, CDR2 YYDKDF (reference sequence). Trimming removed 1 base from V and 8 bases from J; junction bases left unmatched: 9.

The genes are TRBV28 and TRBJ1-2; unclear D gene. V shed 2 bases and J shed 2 bases, with 9 bases lying between them. This CDR3 is built from 14 residues. Germline lookup yields CDR1 MDHEN and CDR2 SYDVKM. DNA for the CDR3: TGTGCCAGCAGTTTAGGTGCGTCCAACTATGGCTACACCTTC. This codes for CASSLGASNYGYTF.

J is TRBJ2-1 and V is TRBV28; no clear D. This CDR3 has 13 residues. V was shortened by 2 bases and J by 4 bases, with 6 bases between the two germline ends. Germline V gene lookup returns CDR1 MDHEN and CDR2 SYDVKM. The CDR3 DNA follows: TGTGCCAGCAGTTTAAGCATTTACAATGAGCAGTTCTTC. It is translated as CASSLSIYNEQFF. Based on the CDR3 plus reference TRBV28 and TRBJ2-1, the full variable domain is DVKVTQSSRYLVKRTGEKVFLECVQDMDHENMFWYRQDPGLGLRLIYFSYDVKMKEKGDIPEGYSVSREKKERFSLILESASTNQTSMYLCASSLSIYNEQFFGPGTRLTVL.

The chain recombines TRBV5-6 with TRBJ2-1; D possibly corresponds to TRBD1 (5 bases). Trimming removed 0 bases at V and 0 bases at J, with 10 bases between. CDR3 length equals 16 residues. The germline V gene has CDR1 SGHDT and CDR2 YYEEEE. Written as DNA, the CDR3 is TGTGCCAGCAGCTTGGCACTCAGGGACTCCTACAATGAGCAGTTCTTC. Protein: CASSLALRDSYNEQFF.

This chain links TRBV25-1 with TRBJ2-7; 9 bases are shared with TRBD1. The CDR3 is 12 amino acids. The J segment lost 2 bases and the V segment lost 8 bases, leaving 1 base of the junction unmatched. Germline-derived CDR1 and CDR2 are MGHDK and SYGVNS. The CDR3 loop reads CASRDRAYEQYF. In DNA form, the CDR3 reads TGTGCCAGCCGGGACAGGGCCTACGAGCAGTACTTC.

This rearrangement joins TRBV4-1 to TRBJ2-7; D remains ambiguous. Looked up from germline, CDR1 is MGHRA and CDR2 is YSYEKL. The germline V and J ends were trimmed by 5 bases and 4 bases, with 15 bases remaining between them. This CDR3 spans 14 amino acids. The CDR3 bases are TGCGCCAGCAGCATACGGACGGAAGGGTACGAGCAGTACTTC. It yields the protein CASSIRTEGYEQYF.

In its sample, this clone was seen a few times. The rearrangement uses TRBV6-1 and TRBJ1-2, with no clear D. The germline V gene encodes CDR1 MNHNS and CDR2 SASEGT. The CDR3 loop spans 13 amino acids. Trimming removed 0 bases at V and 3 bases at J, with 5 bases between. CDR3 DNA: TGTGCCAGCAGTGAAGCACCGTACTATGGCTACACCTTC. Translation gives CASSEAPYYGYTF.

The chain has TRBV9 and TRBJ2-7, with D maybe TRBD1 (7 bases). CDR3 length: 14 residues. Trimming removed 0 bases from V and 6 bases from J, with 13 bases in between. Germline V gene data show CDR1 as SGDLS and CDR2 as YYNGEE. CDR3 coding DNA: TGTGCCAGCAGCGTAGCGGGCGGGACAGCCGAGCAGTACTTC. It specifies CASSVAGGTAEQYF.

Written as DNA, the CDR3 is TGTGCCAGCAGCCACGGACTAGCGGGATTTAGCACAGATACGCAGTATTTT. It is translated as CASSHGLAGFSTDTQYF. The chain employs TRBV7-8 and TRBJ2-3, with TRBD2 matching 12 bases. Germline values: CDR1 SGHVS, CDR2 FQNEAQ. J gave up 0 bases and V 5 bases, and 6 bases lay outside the gene matches. The CDR3 is 17 amino acids.